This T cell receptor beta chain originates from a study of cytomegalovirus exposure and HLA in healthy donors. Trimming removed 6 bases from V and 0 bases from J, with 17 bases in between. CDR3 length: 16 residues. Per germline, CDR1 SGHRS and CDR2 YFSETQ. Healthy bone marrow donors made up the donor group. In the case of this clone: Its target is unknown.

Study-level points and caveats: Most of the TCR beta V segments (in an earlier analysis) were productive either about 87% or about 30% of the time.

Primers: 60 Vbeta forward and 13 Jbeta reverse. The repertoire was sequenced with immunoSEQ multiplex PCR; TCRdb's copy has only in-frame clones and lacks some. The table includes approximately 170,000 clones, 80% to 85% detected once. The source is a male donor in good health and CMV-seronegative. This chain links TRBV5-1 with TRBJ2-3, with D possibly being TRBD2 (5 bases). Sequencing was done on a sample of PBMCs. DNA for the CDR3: TGCGCCAGCACCCTCGGTGGGAGCAGGAGCACAGATACGCAGTATTTT. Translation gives CASTLGGSRSTDTQYF.